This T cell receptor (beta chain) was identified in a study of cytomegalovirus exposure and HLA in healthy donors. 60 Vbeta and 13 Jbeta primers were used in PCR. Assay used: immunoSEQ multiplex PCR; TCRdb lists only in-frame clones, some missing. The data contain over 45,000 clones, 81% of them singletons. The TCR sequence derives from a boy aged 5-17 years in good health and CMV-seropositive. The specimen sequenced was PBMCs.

In nucleotides, the CDR3 is TGTGCCAGCAGGTTGGGGACAGGAAGATTCTCTGGAAACACCATATATTTT. It codes for CASRLGTGRFSGNTIYF. This rearrangement joins TRBV7-6 to TRBJ1-3; 8 bases agree with TRBD1. The CDR3 is made up of 17 amino acids. Unmatched junction bases numbered 10, after V lost 6 bases and J lost 0 bases. Germline V gene data show CDR1 as SGHVS and CDR2 as FNYEAQ.